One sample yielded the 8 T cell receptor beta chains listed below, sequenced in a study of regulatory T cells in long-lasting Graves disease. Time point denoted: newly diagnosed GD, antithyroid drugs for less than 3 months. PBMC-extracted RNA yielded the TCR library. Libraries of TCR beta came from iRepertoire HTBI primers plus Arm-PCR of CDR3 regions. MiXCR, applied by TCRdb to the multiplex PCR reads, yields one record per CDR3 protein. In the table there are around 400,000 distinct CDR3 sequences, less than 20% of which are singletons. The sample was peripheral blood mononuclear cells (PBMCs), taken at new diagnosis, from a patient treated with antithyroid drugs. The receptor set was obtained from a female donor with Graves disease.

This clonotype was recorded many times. The DNA of the CDR3 is TGTGCCAGCAGCCAAGAGCCAGTTAGCGGGGATCGCGATGAGCAGTTCTTC. Its translation is CASSQEPVSGDRDEQFF. The chain uses TRBV3-1 and TRBJ2-1, with TRBD2 identical over 8 bases. V was clipped by 0 bases and J by 8 bases; unmatched bases: 12. This CDR3 contains 17 residues. CDR1 and CDR2 (germline): LGHDT, YNNKEL (reference sequence).

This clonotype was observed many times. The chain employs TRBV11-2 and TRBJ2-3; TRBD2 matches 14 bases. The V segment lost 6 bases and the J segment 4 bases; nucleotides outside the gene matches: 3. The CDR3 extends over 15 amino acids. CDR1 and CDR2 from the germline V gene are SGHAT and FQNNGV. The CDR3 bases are TGTGCCAGCAGGGGACTAGCGGGAGCGTCAGATACGCAGTATTTT. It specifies CASRGLAGASDTQYF.

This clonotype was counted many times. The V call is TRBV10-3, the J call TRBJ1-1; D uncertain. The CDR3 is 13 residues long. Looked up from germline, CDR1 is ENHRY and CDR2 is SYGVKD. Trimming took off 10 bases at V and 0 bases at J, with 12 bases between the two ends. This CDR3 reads CATHQEMNTEAFF. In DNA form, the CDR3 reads TGTGCCACCCATCAGGAGATGAACACTGAAGCTTTCTTT.

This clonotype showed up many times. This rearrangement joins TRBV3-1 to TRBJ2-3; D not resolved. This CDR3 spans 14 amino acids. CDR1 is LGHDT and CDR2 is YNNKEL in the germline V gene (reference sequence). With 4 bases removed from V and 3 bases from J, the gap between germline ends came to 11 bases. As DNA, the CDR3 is TGTGCCAGCAGCCTCCCCCGGGCAACAGATACGCAGTATTTT. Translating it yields CASSLPRATDTQYF.

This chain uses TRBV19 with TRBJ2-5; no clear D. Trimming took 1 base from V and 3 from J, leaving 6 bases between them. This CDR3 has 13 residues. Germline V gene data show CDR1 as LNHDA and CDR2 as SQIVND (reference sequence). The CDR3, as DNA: TGTGCCAGTAGTATAGGTTCAGAAGAGACCCAGTACTTC. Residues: CASSIGSEETQYF.

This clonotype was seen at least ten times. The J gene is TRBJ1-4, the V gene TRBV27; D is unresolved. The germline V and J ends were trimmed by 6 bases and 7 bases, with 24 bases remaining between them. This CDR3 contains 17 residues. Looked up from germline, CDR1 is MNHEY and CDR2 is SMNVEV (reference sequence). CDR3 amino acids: CASSANSLSDGGEKLFF. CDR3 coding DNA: TGTGCCAGCAGCGCGAATTCCTTATCAGATGGAGGTGAAAAACTGTTTTTT.

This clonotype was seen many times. CDR3 loop: CASSTDSNYNEQFF. CDR3 sequence (DNA): TGTGCCAGCAGCACAGACTCCAACTACAATGAGCAGTTCTTC. The rearrangement links TRBV12-3 or TRBV12-4 to TRBJ2-1; no definite D call. Trimming cost V 6 bases and J 3 bases, with 12 bases left between them. The CDR3 has 14 residues.

CDR3 nucleotides: TGCGCCAGCAGCTCCGGGACAGGGTCGGCGAACACCGGGGAGCTGTTTTTT. This sequence encodes CASSSGTGSANTGELFF. The rearrangement joins TRBV5-1 to TRBJ2-2; 9 nucleotides align to TRBD1. The V gene's germline CDR1 is SGHRS and CDR2 YFSETQ. The CDR3 covers 17 residues. V lost 3 bases and J lost 0; bases outside the gene matches: 6.